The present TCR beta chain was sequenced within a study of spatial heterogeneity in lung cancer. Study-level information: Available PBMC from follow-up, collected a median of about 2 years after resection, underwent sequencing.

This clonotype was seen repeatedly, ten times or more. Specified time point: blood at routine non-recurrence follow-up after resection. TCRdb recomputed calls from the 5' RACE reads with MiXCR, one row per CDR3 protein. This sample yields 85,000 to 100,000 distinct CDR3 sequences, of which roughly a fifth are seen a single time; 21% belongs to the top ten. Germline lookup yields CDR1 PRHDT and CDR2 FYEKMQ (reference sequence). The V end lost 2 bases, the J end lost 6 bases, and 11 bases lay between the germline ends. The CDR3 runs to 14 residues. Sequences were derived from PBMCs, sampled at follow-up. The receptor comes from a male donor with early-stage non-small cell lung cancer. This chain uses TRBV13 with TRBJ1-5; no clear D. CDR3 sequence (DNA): TGTGCCAGCAGCTTAACGGGGATCTGTCAGCCCCAGCATTTT. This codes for CASSLTGICQPQHF.